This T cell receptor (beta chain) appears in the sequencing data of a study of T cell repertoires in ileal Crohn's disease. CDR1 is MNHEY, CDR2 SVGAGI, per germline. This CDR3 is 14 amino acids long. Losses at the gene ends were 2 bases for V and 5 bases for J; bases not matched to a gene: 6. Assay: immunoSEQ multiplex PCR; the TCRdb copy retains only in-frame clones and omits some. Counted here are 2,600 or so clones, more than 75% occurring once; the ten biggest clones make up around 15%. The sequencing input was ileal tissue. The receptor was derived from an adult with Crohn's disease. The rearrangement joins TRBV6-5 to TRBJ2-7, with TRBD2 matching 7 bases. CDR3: CASSYAGGSHEQYF. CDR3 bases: TGTGCCAGCAGTTACGCGGGCGGGAGCCACGAGCAGTACTTC.